This paragraph covers one T cell receptor beta chain sequence. Its antigen is unknown. This specimen belongs to a study of siplizumab effects on memory and regulatory T cells. Notes on the study in general: Siplizumab significantly brought down the alloreactive sequences that trace back to unstimulated CD4+ memory cells. With siplizumab, Treg-derived clones averaged approximately 69% of mappable alloreactive CD4+ clones, versus around 25% in controls. Proliferating Tregs in siplizumab cultures were never verified as suppressive.

Germline V lookup: CDR1 MNHEY, CDR2 SMNVEV (reference sequence). Trimming took 8 bases from V and 4 from J, leaving 20 bases between them. This CDR3 spans 15 amino acids. Each sample contributed 96,000 or so TCR templates to the assay. The assay was immunoSEQ multiplex PCR, and TCRdb's table has in-frame clones only and misses some. The table lists approximately 100,000 clones, about 94% of them singletons. J is TRBJ1-1 and V is TRBV27; tentative D call: TRBD1 (6 bases). Sequencing was done on a sample of non-Treg CD4+ T cells sorted from blood. The TCR comes from a human donor in good health. As DNA, the CDR3 is TGTGCCAGCTCCACAGGGAGTTTAGGGGGCACTGAAGCTTTCTTT. It yields the protein CASSTGSLGGTEAFF.